This T cell receptor beta chain was captured by sequencing in a study of control samples from healthy donors and cancer patients. Data came from immunoSEQ multiplex PCR; TCRdb stores just in-frame clones and leaves some out. This table holds roughly 24,000 clones, around 83% found once. Germline V gene sequence: CDR1 GTSNPN, CDR2 SVGIG (reference sequence). The CDR3 has 15 amino acids. Trimming pared 1 base from V and 4 bases from J, leaving 14 bases between. This chain joins TRBV30 and TRBJ1-5; D is unclear. Sequenced material: PBMCs. This receptor was obtained from a man in his fifties or sixties with colorectal cancer. CDR3: CAWSDGLSLNQPQHF. The CDR3 DNA reads as TGTGCCTGGAGTGATGGCCTGTCCTTAAATCAGCCCCAGCATTTT.